This note documents a single T cell receptor (beta chain) sequence. This sample's RNA came from whole unsorted tissue. This sample stems from a study of tumor and adjacent non-tumor tissue in lung cancer. Three rounds of nested PCR, following a modified ARM-PCR protocol, produced the TCRbeta library. TCRdb re-analysed the multiplex PCR reads in MiXCR, keeping a single row per CDR3 protein. Of under 150,000 distinct CDR3 sequences in the sample, approximately 66% were seen once. V lost 8 bases and J lost 3; bases outside the gene matches: 14. Per germline, CDR1 DFQATT and CDR2 SNEGSKA (reference sequence). This CDR3 is built from 15 residues.

This receptor was taken from a man in his 60s with small cell lung cancer. Sequencing used lung tumor tissue. The V and J genes are TRBV20-1 and TRBJ2-3; 7 nucleotides match TRBD1. The CDR3 sequence is CSTGRDSLFTDTQYF. CDR3 in DNA: TGCAGTACCGGCCGGGACAGCCTTTTTACAGATACGCAGTATTTT.